This T cell receptor beta chain originates from a study of blood T cell repertoires in COVID-19. Study as a whole: Some COVID-19 samples were acute and others convalescent; all came from the United States, Italy and Spain. Sample material is recorded as cDNA or gDNA derived from T cells, B-cell-depleted T cells, or PBMCs.

Followed longitudinally, the Seattle patients had been enrolled during active infection. Per the germline V gene, CDR1 is LNHDA and CDR2 is SQIVND (reference sequence). The CDR3 runs to 15 residues. The V and J ends lost 3 bases and 7 bases, in that order; junction bases with no gene match: 6. Profiling relied on immunoSEQ multiplex PCR, and the TCRdb table lists in-frame clones only, not all of them. The sample yields approximately 77,000 clones, 85% seen once. Sequenced sample: peripheral blood. The clonotype was recovered from a man between 50 and 59 years old with COVID-19, enrolled during active disease. This chain joins TRBV19 and TRBJ2-7; 13 bases are shared with TRBD2. The CDR3 bases are TGTGCCAGTAGTATCGGACTAGCGGGAGCTGGTGAGCAGTACTTC. This encodes CASSIGLAGAGEQYF.